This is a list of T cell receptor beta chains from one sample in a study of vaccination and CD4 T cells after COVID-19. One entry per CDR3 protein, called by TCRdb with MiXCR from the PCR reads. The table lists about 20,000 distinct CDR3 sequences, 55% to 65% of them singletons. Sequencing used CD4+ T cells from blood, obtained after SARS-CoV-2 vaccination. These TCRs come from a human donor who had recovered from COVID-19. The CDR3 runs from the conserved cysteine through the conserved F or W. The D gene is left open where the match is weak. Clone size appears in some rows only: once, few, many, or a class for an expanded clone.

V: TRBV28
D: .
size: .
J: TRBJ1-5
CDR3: CASSLAGTGRAQHF
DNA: TGTGCCAGCAGTTTAGCGGGAACAGGGCGAGCCCAGCATTTT

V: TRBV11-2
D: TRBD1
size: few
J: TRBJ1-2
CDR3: CASSPIRDSYGYTF
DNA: TGTGCCAGCAGCCCGATCCGGGACAGCTATGGCTACACCTTC

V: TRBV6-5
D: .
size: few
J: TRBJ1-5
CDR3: CASSYSGAGQPQHF
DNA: TGTGCCAGCAGTTACTCGGGGGCTGGACAGCCCCAGCATTTT

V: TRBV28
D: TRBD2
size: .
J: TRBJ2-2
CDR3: CASRAGGPRTGELFF
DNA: TGTGCCAGCAGAGCGGGAGGGCCGAGGACCGGGGAGCTGTTTTTT

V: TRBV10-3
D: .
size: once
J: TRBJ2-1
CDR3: CAINRRETKYNEQFF
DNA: TGTGCCATCAATCGCCGGGAAACAAAGTACAATGAGCAGTTCTTC

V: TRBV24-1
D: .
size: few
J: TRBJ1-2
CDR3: CATSDSRTAYGYTF
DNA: TGTGCCACCAGTGATTCGAGGACAGCATATGGCTACACCTTC

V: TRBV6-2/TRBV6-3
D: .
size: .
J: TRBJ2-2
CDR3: CASSRSGELFF
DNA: TGTGCCAGCAGCCGATCCGGGGAGCTGTTTTTT

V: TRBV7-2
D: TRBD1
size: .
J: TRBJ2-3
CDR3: CASSPRQGSDTQYF
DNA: TGTGCCAGCAGCCCAAGACAGGGTTCAGATACGCAGTATTTT

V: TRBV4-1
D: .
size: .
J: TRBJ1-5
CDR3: CASSLRETLNQPQHF
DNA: TGCGCCAGCAGCCTCCGGGAGACCCTCAATCAGCCCCAGCATTTT

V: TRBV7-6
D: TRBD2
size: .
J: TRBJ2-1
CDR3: CASSLNAGTSAYNEQFF
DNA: TGTGCCAGCAGTCTAAATGCCGGGACTAGCGCCTACAATGAGCAGTTCTTC

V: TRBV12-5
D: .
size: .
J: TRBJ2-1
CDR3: CASAPRAPLSSYNEQFF
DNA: TGTGCTAGTGCCCCTCGTGCCCCCTTGAGCTCCTACAATGAGCAGTTCTTC

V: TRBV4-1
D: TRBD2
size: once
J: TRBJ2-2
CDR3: CASSGLAGNTGELFF
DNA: TGCGCCAGCAGCGGGCTAGCGGGAAACACCGGGGAGCTGTTTTTT

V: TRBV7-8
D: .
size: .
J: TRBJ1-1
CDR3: CASSLALWQQGNTEAFF
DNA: TGTGCCAGCAGCCTGGCGCTGTGGCAACAAGGTAACACTGAAGCTTTCTTT

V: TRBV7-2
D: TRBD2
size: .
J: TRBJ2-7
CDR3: CASSFRGEGGPQTYEQYF
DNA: TGTGCCAGCAGCTTTAGGGGAGAGGGAGGGCCTCAAACCTACGAGCAGTACTTC

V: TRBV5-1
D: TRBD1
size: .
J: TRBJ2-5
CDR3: CASSLTPDRDPYF
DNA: TGCGCCAGCAGCTTGACCCCTGACAGGGATCCGTACTTC

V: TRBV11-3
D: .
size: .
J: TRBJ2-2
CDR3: CASSLGVTTGELFF
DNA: TGTGCCAGCAGCTTGGGGGTTACCACCGGGGAGCTGTTTTTT

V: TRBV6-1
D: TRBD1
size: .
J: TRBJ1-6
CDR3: CASTPGTANSPLHF
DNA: TGTGCCAGCACCCCCGGGACAGCGAATTCACCCCTCCACTTT

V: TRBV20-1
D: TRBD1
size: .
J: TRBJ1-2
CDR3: CSARDKGANYGYTF
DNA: TGCAGTGCTAGAGACAAGGGGGCGAACTATGGCTACACCTTC

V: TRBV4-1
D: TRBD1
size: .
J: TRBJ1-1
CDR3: CASSPTGGTEAFF
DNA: TGCGCCAGCAGCCCGACAGGGGGCACTGAAGCTTTCTTT

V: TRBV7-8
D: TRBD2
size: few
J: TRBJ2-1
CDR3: CASSLRLAGVNEQFF
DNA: TGTGCCAGCAGCCTAAGACTAGCGGGAGTCAATGAGCAGTTCTTC

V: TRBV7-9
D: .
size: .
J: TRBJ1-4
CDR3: CASSSDVKPNEKLFF
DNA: TGTGCCAGCAGTTCCGACGTTAAACCTAATGAAAAACTGTTTTTT

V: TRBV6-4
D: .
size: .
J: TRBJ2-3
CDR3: CASSDGSADTQYF
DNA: TGTGCCAGCAGTGACGGGAGCGCAGATACGCAGTATTTT

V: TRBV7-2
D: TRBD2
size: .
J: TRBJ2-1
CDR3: CASSLGGTSGSYNEQFF
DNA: TGTGCCAGCAGCTTAGGCGGGACTAGCGGCTCCTACAATGAGCAGTTCTTC

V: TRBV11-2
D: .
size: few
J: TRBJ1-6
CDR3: CASSLSGSYNSPLHF
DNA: TGTGCCAGCAGCTTATCGGGCTCCTATAATTCACCCCTCCACTTT

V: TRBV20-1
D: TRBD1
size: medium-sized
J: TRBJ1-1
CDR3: CSARDDRGHTEAFF
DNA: TGCAGTGCTAGAGATGACAGGGGGCACACTGAAGCTTTCTTT

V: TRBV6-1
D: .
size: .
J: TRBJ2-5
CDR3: CASSDYRRVRETQYF
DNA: TGTGCCAGCAGTGATTATCGGCGGGTAAGAGAGACCCAGTACTTC

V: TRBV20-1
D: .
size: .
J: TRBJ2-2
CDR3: CSARERGWYTGELFF
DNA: TGCAGTGCTAGGGAAAGGGGCTGGTACACCGGGGAGCTGTTTTTT

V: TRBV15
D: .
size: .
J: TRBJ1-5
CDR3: CATSGSVSQPQHF
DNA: TGTGCCACCAGCGGCTCAGTTTCTCAGCCCCAGCATTTT

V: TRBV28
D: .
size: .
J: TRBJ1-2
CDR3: CAEGTATARGYTF
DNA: TGTGCCGAGGGGACTGCCACGGCGAGGGGCTACACCTTC

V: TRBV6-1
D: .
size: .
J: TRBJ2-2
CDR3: CASSNEVGELFF
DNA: TGTGCCAGCAGTAATGAGGTCGGGGAGCTGTTTTTT

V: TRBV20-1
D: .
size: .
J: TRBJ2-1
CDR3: CSASEYEQFF
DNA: TGCAGTGCTAGCGAATATGAGCAGTTCTTC

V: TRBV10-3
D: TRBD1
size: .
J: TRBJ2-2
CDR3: CAIRMTGHTGELFF
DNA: TGTGCCATCAGAATGACAGGGCACACCGGGGAGCTGTTTTTT

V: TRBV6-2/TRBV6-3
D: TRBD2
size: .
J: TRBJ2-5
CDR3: CASSYSWASGAQYF
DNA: TGTGCCAGCAGTTACTCGTGGGCTAGCGGGGCCCAGTACTTC

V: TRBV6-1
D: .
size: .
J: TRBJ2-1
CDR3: CASSEQAEQFF
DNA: TGTGCCAGCAGTGAACAGGCTGAGCAGTTCTTC

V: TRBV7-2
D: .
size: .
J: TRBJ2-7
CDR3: CASSRNRGPTYEQYF
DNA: TGTGCCAGCAGCCGCAACCGGGGCCCGACCTACGAGCAGTACTTC

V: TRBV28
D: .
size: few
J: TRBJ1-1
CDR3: CASSFSRNTEAFF
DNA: TGTGCCAGCAGTTTTTCCAGAAACACTGAAGCTTTCTTT

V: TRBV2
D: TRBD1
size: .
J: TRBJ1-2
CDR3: CASKGQGAFYGYTF
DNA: TGTGCCAGCAAGGGACAGGGGGCTTTCTATGGCTACACCTTC

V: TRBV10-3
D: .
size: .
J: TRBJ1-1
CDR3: CAISWDGDTEAFF
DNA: TGTGCCATCAGTTGGGACGGGGACACTGAAGCTTTCTTT

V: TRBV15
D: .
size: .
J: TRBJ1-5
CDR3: CATSRAGSDQPQHF
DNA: TGTGCCACCAGCAGAGCAGGGTCGGACCAGCCCCAGCATTTT

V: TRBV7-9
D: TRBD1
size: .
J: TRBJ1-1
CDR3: CASSSGQENTEAFF
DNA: TGTGCCAGCAGCTCGGGACAGGAGAACACTGAAGCTTTCTTT